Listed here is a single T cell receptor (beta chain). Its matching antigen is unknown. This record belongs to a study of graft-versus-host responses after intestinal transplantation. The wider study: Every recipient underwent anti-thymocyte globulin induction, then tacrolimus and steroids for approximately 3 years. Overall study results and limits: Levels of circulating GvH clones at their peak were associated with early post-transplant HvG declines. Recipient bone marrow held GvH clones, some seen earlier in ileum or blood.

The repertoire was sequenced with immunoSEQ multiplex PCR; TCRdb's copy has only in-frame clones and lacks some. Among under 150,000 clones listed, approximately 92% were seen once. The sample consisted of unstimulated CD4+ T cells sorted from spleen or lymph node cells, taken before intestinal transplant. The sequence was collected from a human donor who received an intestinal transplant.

The CDR3 nucleotides read TGTGCCAGCAGCTTGGTTGGGGGGAGAGATGACTATGGCTACACCTTC. Translation: CASSLVGGRDDYGYTF. The V and J genes are TRBV5-6 and TRBJ1-2; TRBD1 is a possible D gene (5 bases). Trimming pared 0 bases from V and 3 bases from J, leaving 15 bases between. Germline CDR1 SGHDT, CDR2 YYEEEE. The CDR3 contains 16 residues.